The entry below describes one T cell receptor (beta chain). As processed by the authors: Using reference gene primer amplification, nucleated cell counts were estimated. Profiling relied on immunoSEQ multiplex PCR, and the TCRdb table lists in-frame clones only, not all of them. V and J calls plus clone size are reproduced from that table; the DNA served to infer D and trimming. The sample records 200,000 to 300,000 clones, nearly 90% being singletons. V lost 1 base to trimming and J lost 5 bases; unmatched junction nucleotides: 7. This CDR3 has 15 residues. Per germline, CDR1 MGHDK and CDR2 SYGVNS. The sample comes from a study of blood T cell repertoires in COVID-19. For the study at large: From T cells, B-cell-depleted T cells, or PBMCs came the material, which was cDNA or gDNA.

This sequence originates from a woman in her twenties or thirties with acute or convalescent COVID-19. Source material: peripheral blood. The gene calls are TRBV25-1 and TRBJ2-7, with 8 bases lining up with TRBD1. In nucleotides, the CDR3 is TGTGCCAGCAGTGAATCAGGACAGGGTCGCAACGAGCAGTACTTC. It translates to CASSESGQGRNEQYF.